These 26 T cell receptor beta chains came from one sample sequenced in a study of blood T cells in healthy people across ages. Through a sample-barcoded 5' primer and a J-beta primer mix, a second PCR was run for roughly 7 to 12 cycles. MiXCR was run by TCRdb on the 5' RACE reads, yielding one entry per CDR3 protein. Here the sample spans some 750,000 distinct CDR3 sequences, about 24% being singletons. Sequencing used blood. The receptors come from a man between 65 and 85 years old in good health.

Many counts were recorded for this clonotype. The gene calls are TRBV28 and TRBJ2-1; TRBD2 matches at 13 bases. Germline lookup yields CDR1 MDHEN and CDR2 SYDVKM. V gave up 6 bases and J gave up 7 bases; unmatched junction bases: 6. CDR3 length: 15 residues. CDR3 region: CASRGTSGKGNEQFF. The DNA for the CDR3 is TGTGCCAGCAGGGGGACTAGCGGGAAGGGGAATGAGCAGTTCTTC.

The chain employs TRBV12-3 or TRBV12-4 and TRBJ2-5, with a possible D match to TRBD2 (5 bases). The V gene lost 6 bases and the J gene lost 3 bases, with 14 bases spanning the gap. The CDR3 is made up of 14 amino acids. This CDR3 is CASSPRGRKETQYF. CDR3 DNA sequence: TGTGCCAGCAGCCCCCGAGGGAGAAAAGAGACCCAGTACTTC.

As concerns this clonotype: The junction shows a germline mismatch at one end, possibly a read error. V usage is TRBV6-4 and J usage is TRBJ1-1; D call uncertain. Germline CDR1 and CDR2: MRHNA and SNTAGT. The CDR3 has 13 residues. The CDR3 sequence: CTSSIRENTEAFF. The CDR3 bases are TGTACCAGCTCAATTCGGGAGAACACTGAAGCTTTCTTT.

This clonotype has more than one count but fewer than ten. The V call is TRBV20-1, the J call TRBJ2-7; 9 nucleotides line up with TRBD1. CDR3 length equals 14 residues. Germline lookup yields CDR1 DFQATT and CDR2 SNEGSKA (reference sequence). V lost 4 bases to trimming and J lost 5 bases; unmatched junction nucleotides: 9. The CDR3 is CSAKVGTGNNEQYF. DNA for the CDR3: TGCAGTGCTAAGGTTGGGACAGGGAACAACGAGCAGTACTTC.

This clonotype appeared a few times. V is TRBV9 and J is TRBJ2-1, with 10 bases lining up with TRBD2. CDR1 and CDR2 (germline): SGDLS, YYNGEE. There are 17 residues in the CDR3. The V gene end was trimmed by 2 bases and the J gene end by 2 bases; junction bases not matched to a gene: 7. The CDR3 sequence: CASSVASGGMTYNEQFF. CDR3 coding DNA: TGTGCCAGCAGCGTCGCTAGCGGGGGAATGACCTACAATGAGCAGTTCTTC.

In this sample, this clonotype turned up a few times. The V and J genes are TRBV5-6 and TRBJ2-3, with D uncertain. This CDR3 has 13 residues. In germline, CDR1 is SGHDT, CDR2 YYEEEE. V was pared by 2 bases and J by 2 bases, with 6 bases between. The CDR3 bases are TGTGCCAGCAGCTTTACGGACACAGATACGCAGTATTTT. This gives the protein CASSFTDTDTQYF.

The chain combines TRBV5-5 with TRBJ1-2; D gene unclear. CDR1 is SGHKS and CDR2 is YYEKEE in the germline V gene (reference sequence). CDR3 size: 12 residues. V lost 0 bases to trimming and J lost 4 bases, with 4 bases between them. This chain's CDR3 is CASSLDPYGYTF. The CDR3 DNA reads TGTGCCAGCAGCTTGGATCCCTATGGCTACACCTTC.

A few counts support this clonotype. The CDR3, as DNA: TGTGCCAGCAGCTTAGAAGGCACAGGGGGGCGCGAGCAGTACTTC. Its translation: CASSLEGTGGREQYF. This chain connects TRBV7-2 to TRBJ2-5, with 8 bases lining up with TRBD1. The DNA matches TRBJ2-7 better at its end, which makes the J call doubtful. Per the germline V gene, CDR1 is SGHTA and CDR2 is FQGNSA. The CDR3 is made up of 15 amino acids.

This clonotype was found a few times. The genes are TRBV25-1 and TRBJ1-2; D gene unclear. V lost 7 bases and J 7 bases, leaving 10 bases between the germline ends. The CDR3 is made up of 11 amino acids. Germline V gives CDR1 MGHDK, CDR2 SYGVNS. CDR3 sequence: CASMGDSGYTF. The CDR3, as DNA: TGTGCCAGCATGGGCGACTCTGGCTACACCTTC.

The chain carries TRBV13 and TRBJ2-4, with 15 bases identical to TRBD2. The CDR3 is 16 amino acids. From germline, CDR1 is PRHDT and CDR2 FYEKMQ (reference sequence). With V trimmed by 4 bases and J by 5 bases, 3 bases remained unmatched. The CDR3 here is CASSSGLAGGENIQYF. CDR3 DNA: TGTGCCAGCAGCTCGGGACTAGCGGGAGGTGAAAACATTCAGTACTTC.

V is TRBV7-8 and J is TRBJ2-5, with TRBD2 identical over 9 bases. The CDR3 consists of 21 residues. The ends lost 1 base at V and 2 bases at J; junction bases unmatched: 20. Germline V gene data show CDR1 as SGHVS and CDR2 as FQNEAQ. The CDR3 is CASSLGGLVGLAGRWQETQYF. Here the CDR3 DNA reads TGTGCCAGCAGCTTAGGTGGTTTAGTGGGGCTAGCGGGGAGATGGCAAGAGACCCAGTACTTC.

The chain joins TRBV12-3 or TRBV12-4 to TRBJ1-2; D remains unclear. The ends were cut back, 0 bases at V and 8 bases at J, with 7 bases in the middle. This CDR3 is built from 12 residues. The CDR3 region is CASSLAPKGYTF. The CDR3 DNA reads TGTGCCAGCAGTTTAGCGCCCAAAGGCTACACCTTC.

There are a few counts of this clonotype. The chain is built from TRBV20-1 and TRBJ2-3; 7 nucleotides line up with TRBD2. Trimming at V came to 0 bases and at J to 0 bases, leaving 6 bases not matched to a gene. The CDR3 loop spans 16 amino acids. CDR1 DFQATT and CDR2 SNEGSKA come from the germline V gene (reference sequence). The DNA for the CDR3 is TGCAGTGCTAGAGATGCCCGAGCGGGGAGCACAGATACGCAGTATTTT. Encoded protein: CSARDARAGSTDTQYF.

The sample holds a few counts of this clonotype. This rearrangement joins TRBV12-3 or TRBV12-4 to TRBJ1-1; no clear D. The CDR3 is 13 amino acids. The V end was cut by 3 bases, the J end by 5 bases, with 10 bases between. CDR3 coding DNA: TGTGCCAGCAGTTTTGGTCGAAGGACTGAAGCTTTCTTT. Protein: CASSFGRRTEAFF.

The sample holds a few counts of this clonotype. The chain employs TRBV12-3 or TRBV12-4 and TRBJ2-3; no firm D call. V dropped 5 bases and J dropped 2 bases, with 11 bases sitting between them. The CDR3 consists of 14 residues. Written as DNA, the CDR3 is TGTGCCAGCAGTAGACGGAGATTCACAGATACGCAGTATTTT. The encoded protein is CASSRRRFTDTQYF.

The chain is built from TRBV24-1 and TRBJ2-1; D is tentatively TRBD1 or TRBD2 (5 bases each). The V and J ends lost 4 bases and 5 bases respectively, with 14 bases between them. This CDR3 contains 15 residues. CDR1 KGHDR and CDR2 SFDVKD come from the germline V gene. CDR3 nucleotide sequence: TGTGCCACCAGTGAAAACCGGGACGGAAACAATGAGCAGTTCTTC. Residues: CATSENRDGNNEQFF.

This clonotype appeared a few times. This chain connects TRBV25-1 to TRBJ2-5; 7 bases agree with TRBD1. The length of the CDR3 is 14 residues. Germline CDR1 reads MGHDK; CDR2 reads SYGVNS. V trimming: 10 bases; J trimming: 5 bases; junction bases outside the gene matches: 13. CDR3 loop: CAIPYRGVGETQYF. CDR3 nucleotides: TGTGCCATTCCCTACAGGGGAGTGGGGGAGACCCAGTACTTC.

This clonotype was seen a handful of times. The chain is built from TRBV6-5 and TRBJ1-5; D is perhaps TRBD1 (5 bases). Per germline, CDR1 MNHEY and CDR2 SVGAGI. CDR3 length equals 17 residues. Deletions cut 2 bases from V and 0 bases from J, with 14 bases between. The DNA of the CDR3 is TGTGCCAGCAGTTACGTGCAGGGCCTATATAGCAATCAGCCCCAGCATTTT. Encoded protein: CASSYVQGLYSNQPQHF.

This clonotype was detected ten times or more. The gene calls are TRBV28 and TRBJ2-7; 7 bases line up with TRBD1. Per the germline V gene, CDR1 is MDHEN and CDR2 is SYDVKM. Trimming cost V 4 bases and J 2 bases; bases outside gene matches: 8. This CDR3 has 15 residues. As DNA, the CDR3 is TGTGCCAGCAGTTCACAGGGGATCCGCCCCTACGAGCAGTACTTC. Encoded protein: CASSSQGIRPYEQYF.

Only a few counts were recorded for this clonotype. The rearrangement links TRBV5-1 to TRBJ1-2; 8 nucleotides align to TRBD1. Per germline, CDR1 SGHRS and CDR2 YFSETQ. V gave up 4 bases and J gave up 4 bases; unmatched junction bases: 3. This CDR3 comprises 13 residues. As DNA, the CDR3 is TGCGCCAGCAGCATGGGACAGGCCTATGGCTACACCTTC. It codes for CASSMGQAYGYTF.

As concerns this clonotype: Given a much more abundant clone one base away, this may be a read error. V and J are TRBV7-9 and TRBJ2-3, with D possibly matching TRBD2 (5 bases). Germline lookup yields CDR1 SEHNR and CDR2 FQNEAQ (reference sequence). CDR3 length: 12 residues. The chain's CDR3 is CAGSLAKDTQYF. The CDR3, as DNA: TGTGCCGGCAGCTTAGCGAAAGATACGCAGTATTTT.

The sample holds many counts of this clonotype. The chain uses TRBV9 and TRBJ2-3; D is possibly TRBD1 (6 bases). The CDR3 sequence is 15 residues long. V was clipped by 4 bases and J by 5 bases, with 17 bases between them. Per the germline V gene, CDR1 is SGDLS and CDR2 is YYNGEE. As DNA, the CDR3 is TGTGCCAGCAGCCCGGCAGGGGCCGGCGTAGATACGCAGTATTTT. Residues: CASSPAGAGVDTQYF.

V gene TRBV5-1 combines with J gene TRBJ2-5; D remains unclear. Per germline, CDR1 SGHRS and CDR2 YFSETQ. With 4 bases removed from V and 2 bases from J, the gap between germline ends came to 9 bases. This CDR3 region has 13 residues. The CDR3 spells CASSTASQETQYF. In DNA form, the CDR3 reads TGCGCCAGCAGCACCGCGAGTCAAGAGACCCAGTACTTC.

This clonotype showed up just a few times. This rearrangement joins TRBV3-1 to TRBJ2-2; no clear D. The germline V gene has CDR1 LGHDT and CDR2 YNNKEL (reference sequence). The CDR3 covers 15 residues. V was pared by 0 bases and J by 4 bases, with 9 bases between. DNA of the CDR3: TGTGCCAGCAGCCAAGATCTTGGGTTCACCGGGGAGCTGTTTTTT. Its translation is CASSQDLGFTGELFF.

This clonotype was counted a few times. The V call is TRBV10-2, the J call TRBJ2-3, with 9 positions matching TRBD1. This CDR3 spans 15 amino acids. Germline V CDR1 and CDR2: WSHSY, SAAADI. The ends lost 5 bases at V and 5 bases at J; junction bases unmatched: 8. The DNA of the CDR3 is TGCGCCAGCAGTTTGACAGGGGGTAGGAAAGATACGCAGTATTTT. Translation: CASSLTGGRKDTQYF.

The DNA of the CDR3 is TGTGCCAGCAGCTTAGATTCCGCCCCCGTCTATGGCTACACCTTC. It codes for CASSLDSAPVYGYTF. The rearrangement links TRBV7-9 to TRBJ1-2; D gene uncertain. The CDR3 is 15 residues long. Germline CDR1 SEHNR, CDR2 FQNEAQ (reference sequence). The V end lost 1 base, the J end lost 4 bases, and 13 bases lay between the germline ends.